The 15 T cell receptor beta chains listed next were all sequenced from one sample in a study of cytomegalovirus exposure and HLA in healthy donors. Primers for the PCR totalled 60 Vbeta and 13 Jbeta. TCRdb's table, derived via immunoSEQ multiplex PCR, lists solely in-frame clones and lacks some. The table records about 120,000 clones, roughly 70% of them present only once. The specimen sequenced was PBMCs. Receptor source: a woman aged 40 to 55 in good health and CMV-seropositive.

This chain uses TRBV28 with TRBJ2-7; the D is unclear. The V end was cut by 3 bases, the J end by 3 bases, with 6 bases between. The germline CDR1 and CDR2 sequences are MDHEN and SYDVKM. CDR3 length: 12 residues. The CDR3 spells CASSFQNYEQYF. The CDR3 DNA is TGTGCCAGCAGTTTCCAGAACTACGAGCAGTACTTC.

V usage is TRBV19 and J usage is TRBJ1-5; tentatively, D is TRBD1 (6 bases). Per the germline V gene, CDR1 is LNHDA and CDR2 is SQIVND (reference sequence). CDR3 length equals 13 residues. The germline V and J ends were trimmed by 5 bases and 5 bases, with 10 bases remaining between them. The CDR3 here is CASSGQRDQPQHF. The CDR3 nucleotides read TGTGCCAGTAGTGGACAGAGGGATCAGCCCCAGCATTTT. The complete variable domain, with remaining parts taken from reference TRBV19 and TRBJ1-5, reads DGGITQSPKYLFRKEGQNVTLSCEQNLNHDAMYWYRQDPGQGLRLIYYSQIVNDFQKGDIAEGYSVSREKKESFPLTVTSAQKNPTAFYLCASSGQRDQPQHFGDGTRLSIL.

This clone came up a few times. The rearrangement links TRBV11-3 to TRBJ2-1; 8 nucleotides align to TRBD2. V was pared by 0 bases and J by 4 bases, with 11 bases of the junction left unmatched. The CDR3 is 18 amino acids. CDR1 is SGHNT and CDR2 is YENEEA in the germline V gene. The CDR3 sequence: CASSLDQGGSGTYNEQFF. The CDR3 DNA sequence: TGTGCCAGCAGCTTAGATCAGGGAGGTAGCGGGACTTACAATGAGCAGTTCTTC.

The chain joins TRBV5-6 to TRBJ2-1; 8 nucleotides match TRBD2. Germline V lookup: CDR1 SGHDT, CDR2 YYEEEE. The CDR3 sequence is 16 residues long. The V segment lost 4 bases and the J segment 4 bases; nucleotides outside the gene matches: 10. CDR3 coding DNA: TGTGCCAGCAGCCCGGGGGCCCAGCGGGGGTACAATGAGCAGTTCTTC. This codes for CASSPGAQRGYNEQFF.

The chain is built from TRBV5-1 and TRBJ1-1; perhaps TRBD1 as D (6 bases). Germline CDR1 reads SGHRS; CDR2 reads YFSETQ. CDR3 length equals 15 residues. Between the trimmed V and J ends, which lost 3 bases and 0 bases, there was a span of 12 bases. In DNA, the CDR3 is TGCGCCAGCAGCTCAGTTACAGGGTTGAACACTGAAGCTTTCTTT. Its translation: CASSSVTGLNTEAFF.

The CDR3 region has the DNA TGCGCCAGCAGCCGGGCAGGGGCGGATTATGGCTACACCTTC. Translation gives CASSRAGADYGYTF. The chain is built from TRBV4-1 and TRBJ1-2, with a weak D call TRBD1 (6 bases). The CDR3 extends over 14 amino acids. CDR1 and CDR2 (germline): MGHRA, YSYEKL. Trimming removed 4 bases from V and 5 bases from J, with 14 bases in between.

This rearrangement joins TRBV2 to TRBJ1-1, with 9 positions matching TRBD1. This CDR3 region has 15 residues. The V gene's germline CDR1 is SNHLY and CDR2 FYNNEI. The V and J ends lost 9 bases and 6 bases, in that order; junction bases with no gene match: 14. CDR3 coding DNA: TGTGCCAGGGAGAACAGGGGGCGAGAGGGATCTGAAGCTTTCTTT. It translates to CARENRGREGSEAFF.

V gene TRBV6-5 combines with J gene TRBJ1-6; tentatively, D is TRBD1 (5 bases). Trimming removed 0 bases at V and 6 bases at J, with 9 bases between. CDR1 and CDR2 (germline): MNHEY, SVGAGI. The CDR3 is 15 residues long. CDR3 nucleotides: TGTGCCAGCAGTTACTCCGGGACTCCTAATTCACCCCTCCACTTT. Protein: CASSYSGTPNSPLHF.

The J gene is TRBJ2-7, the V gene TRBV7-9; 8 nucleotides match TRBD1. Trimming at V came to 1 base and at J to 3 bases, leaving 2 bases not matched to a gene. The germline gives CDR1 SEHNR, CDR2 FQNEAQ (reference sequence). The CDR3 covers 14 residues. The CDR3 sequence: CASSLVGTGYEQYF. DNA of the CDR3: TGTGCCAGCAGCTTAGTGGGGACAGGCTACGAGCAGTACTTC.

This sequence joins TRBV7-8 and TRBJ2-3, with 8 bases matching TRBD2. The CDR3 is 14 residues long. After removal of 8 bases from V and 8 bases from J, the junction contained 12 bases not matched to a gene. Germline CDR1 and CDR2: SGHVS and FQNEAQ. DNA of the CDR3: TGTGCCAGCCACGGGGGGGAGAGGCTCGGTACGCAGTATTTT. Amino acid sequence: CASHGGERLGTQYF.

The CDR3 spells CSLASTDTQYF. CDR3 nucleotides: TGCAGCCTGGCTAGCACAGATACGCAGTATTTT. The gene calls are TRBV29-1 and TRBJ2-3; no reliable D call. The germline CDR1 and CDR2 sequences are SQVTM and ANQGSEA. The CDR3 is 11 amino acids. V dropped 8 bases and J dropped 0 bases, with 6 bases sitting between them.

The V gene is TRBV5-1, the J gene TRBJ1-1; D is ambiguous. The CDR3 is 13 residues long. Deletions cut 4 bases from V and 6 bases from J, with 13 bases between. Germline-derived CDR1 and CDR2 are SGHRS and YFSETQ. The CDR3 nucleotides read TGCGCCAGCAGCCCAAGCCCCCCCGCTGAAGCTTTCTTT. Translated: CASSPSPPAEAFF.

V is TRBV18 and J is TRBJ1-4, with 8 nucleotides matching TRBD1. Trimming took 6 bases from V and 8 from J; bases not matched to a gene: 8. This CDR3 is built from 14 residues. In germline, CDR1 is KGHSH, CDR2 LQKENI. CDR3 protein: CASSTATGGEKLFF. In nucleotides, the CDR3 is TGTGCCAGCTCGACCGCTACAGGGGGAGAAAAACTGTTTTTT.

The rearrangement links TRBV7-2 to TRBJ2-7, with a weak D call TRBD2 (5 bases). The CDR3 has 14 amino acids. Germline-derived CDR1 and CDR2 are SGHTA and FQGNSA. V lost 5 bases to trimming and J lost 0 bases, with 11 bases between them. The CDR3 sequence is CASSPTRFSYEQYF. The DNA of the CDR3 is TGTGCCAGCAGCCCAACTAGGTTCTCCTACGAGCAGTACTTC.

This sequence joins TRBV19 and TRBJ1-6, with a weak D call TRBD1 (6 bases). CDR1 and CDR2 from the germline V gene are LNHDA and SQIVND (reference sequence). This CDR3 contains 13 residues. Trimming took off 7 bases at V and 6 bases at J, with 10 bases between the two ends. In DNA, the CDR3 is TGTGCCAGTAATGGACAGCCTAATTCACCCCTCCACTTT. Translated, it gives CASNGQPNSPLHF. The whole variable domain, remainder taken from reference TRBV19 and TRBJ1-6, is DGGITQSPKYLFRKEGQNVTLSCEQNLNHDAMYWYRQDPGQGLRLIYYSQIVNDFQKGDIAEGYSVSREKKESFPLTVTSAQKNPTAFYLCASNGQPNSPLHFGNGTRLTVT.